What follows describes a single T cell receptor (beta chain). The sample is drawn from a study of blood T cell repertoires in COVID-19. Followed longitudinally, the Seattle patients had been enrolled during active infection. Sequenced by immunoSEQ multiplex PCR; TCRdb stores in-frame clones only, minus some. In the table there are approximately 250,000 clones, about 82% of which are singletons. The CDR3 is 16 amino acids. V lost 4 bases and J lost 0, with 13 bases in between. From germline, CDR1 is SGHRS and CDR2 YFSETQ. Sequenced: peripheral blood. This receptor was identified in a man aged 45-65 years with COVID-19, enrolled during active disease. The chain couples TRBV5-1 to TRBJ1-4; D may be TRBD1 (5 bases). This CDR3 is CASSPGVFSTNEKLFF. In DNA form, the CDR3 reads TGCGCCAGCAGCCCGGGGGTGTTTTCAACTAATGAAAAACTGTTTTTT.